Sequencing of this TCR beta chain was carried out in a study of T cells after yellow fever vaccination. TCRdb re-called the 5' RACE reads through MiXCR, storing one row per CDR3 protein. The sample comprises about 240,000 distinct CDR3 sequences, less than 9% of which are singletons, and about 0.85% rests with the top ten. Germline lookup yields CDR1 SGHDN and CDR2 FVKESK. J lost 6 bases, V lost 4 bases, and 8 bases had no gene match. This CDR3 is built from 16 residues. The sequenced sample was CD4+ T cells sorted from PBMCs, obtained 15 days after the yellow fever booster vaccination. The receptor comes from a man aged 25 to 45 who received the YFV17D yellow fever vaccine. The chain employs TRBV14 and TRBJ2-1, with TRBD2 matching 11 bases. Here the CDR3 reads CASSPLTSGRSNEQFF. The CDR3 bases are TGTGCCAGCAGCCCGCTTACTAGCGGGAGAAGCAATGAGCAGTTCTTC.